This T cell receptor (beta chain) was captured in a study of T-cell memory formation after mild COVID-19 listed by TCRdb under 2021. About the full investigation: TCR sequence clusters from the two donors were largely donor specific. Two young, previously healthy adult volunteers made up the cohort, one male and one female. In two donors, T-cell clones that expanded and contracted after mild COVID-19 were followed by sequencing TCRalpha and TCRbeta repertoires longitudinally. Overall results and qualifications from the work: The study covered only a couple of mild cases, and larger cohorts including severe cases with pre-infection samples were considered necessary. Some responding clones were detected in pre-infection memory, suggesting pre-existing cross-reactive memory T cells joined the SARS-CoV-2 response. The second-wave clones that peaked on day 37 were not confirmed to be SARS-CoV-2 specific. From day 15 to 85, contracting clones showed balanced CD4/CD8 phenotypes, whereas a second wave of clones that expanded from day 15 to 37 leaned towards CD4+. Contracting CD4+ clones turned up mainly in the CM and EM memory subsets, whereas EMRA was where CD8+ clones were enriched.

The CDR3, cysteine through phenylalanine, is 14 amino acids long. The read is trimmed to its CDR3 DNA, 42 bases read in frame from base 1. The V end loses 5 bases and the J end loses 7 bases, and a stretch of 18 bases separates them. The germline V gene yields SGDLS for CDR1 and YYNGEE for CDR2. Ficoll-Paque density gradient centrifugation was the method used to isolate PBMCs. The reads were generated on an Illumina NovaSeq 6000. cDNA libraries for TCRalpha and TCRbeta were prepared by 5'RACE using constant-segment primers, with sample barcodes and unique molecular identifiers added. RNA was extracted from every sample with Trizol reagent. The libraries were amplified in two PCR steps, and the second step added a second sample barcode and Illumina TruSeq adapters. The libraries were sequenced on an Illumina NovaSeq using 2 x 150 bp paired-end reads. The authors' pipeline ran thus. The reads were demultiplexed and collapsed into UMI-guided consensus sequences using migec v1.2.7. Using mixcr v2.1.11, the UMI consensuses were aligned to TRA and TRB V and J templates and assembled into clonotypes. Clonotypes were classified as expanded or contracted when called significant by both edgeR and NoisET, with noise models trained on biological replicates. For edgeR calls, the thresholds were a false discovery rate-adjusted p below 0.01 and a log2 fold-change of 1. As an exploratory analysis of dynamics, max-normalized trajectories of the 1000 most abundant clonotypes were examined by PCA with hierarchical clustering. Each responding clone was given a CD4 or CD8 phenotype based on the CD4+ and CD8+ repertoires, which had been sequenced separately. TCRdb passed the public sequencing reads through fastp at Q25 and MiXCR, retaining productive beta sequences. Each entry merges the rows of one CDR3 protein and shows their most common DNA and genes. The V and J calls and clone size come from TCRdb's table, not from the authors' own analysis. A total of about 260,000 distinct CDR3 sequences appear in this sample, roughly 8.2% of them only once. The biggest ten clones account for approximately 22% of the sample.

With regard to this clonotype: What this receptor recognizes is not known. Base qualities are not recorded, but no much larger clone differs from it by a single base.

The V gene is TRBV9 and the J gene is TRBJ1-2, with TRBD1 perhaps the D gene, on 6 matching bases. Specimen: PBMCs or a T cell subset sorted from them (not recorded which). The receptor's source is a man younger than 30 who had mild COVID-19 (a few samples of this study predate the infection). The sample titles of this study are shuffled in the database, so cell type and time point are left out; the donor was told from shared clones. CDR3 reads: CASRDETGMGGYTF. Read as DNA, the sequence is TGTGCCAGCAGGGACGAAACAGGGATGGGTGGCTACACCTTC.